The clone carrying this T cell receptor (beta chain) was found a few times. The antigen remains undetermined. Included in the TCR beta cDNA libraries were unique molecular identifiers. The T cell input of about 0.85 to 10 million gave a few hundred thousand cDNA molecules. MiXCR, applied by TCRdb to the PCR reads, yields one record per CDR3 protein. The sample records 450,000 to 700,000 distinct CDR3 sequences, around 44% being singletons. V was shortened by 5 bases and J by 0 bases, with 17 bases between the two germline ends. Germline-derived CDR1 and CDR2 are SGHDT and YYEEEE. This CDR3 is 16 amino acids long. The sample belongs to a study of post-analysis software for immune sequencing data. About the research overall: The courses of disease that were included comprised relapsing-remitting, secondary progressive and progressive-relapsing multiple sclerosis.

Points from the study as a whole: Relative to controls, patients had five TRBV segments at higher frequency, with TRBV5-6, TRBV5-1 and TRBV20-1 among these. Controls significantly exceeded multiple sclerosis patients in normalized Chao1 diversity. By F measure, samples from a shared preparation batch strongly co-clustered.

The rearrangement uses TRBV5-6 and TRBJ1-2; D is uncertain. This TCR was sampled from a girl aged 5-17 years with multiple sclerosis. The specimen was blood. The CDR3 bases are TGTGCCAGCAGAGCTTGGAATGGGTTAGCTAACTATGGCTACACCTTC. Amino acids: CASRAWNGLANYGYTF.